Below, 10 T cell receptor beta chains from the same sample are listed, as sequenced in a study of T cell repertoires in cytomegalovirus infection. In TCRdb, the reads were re-called with MiXCR into one record per CDR3 protein. Here the sample spans about 830,000 distinct CDR3 sequences, roughly 33% being singletons. These TCRs are of unknown antigen specificity. This specimen consisted of cultured CD8+ T cells from PBMCs, obtained from culture after CMV antigen stimulation. These receptors came from a human donor in good health (CMV status not recorded). Some clones in this sample may be carry-over from other donors' samples.

Of note for this clonotype: This clone may be a read error of a much larger clone one base away. CDR3 DNA: TGTGTCAGCAAAAGCACCGGGGAGCTGTTTTTT. It yields the protein CVSKSTGELFF. The gene calls are TRBV6-5 and TRBJ2-2; D is undetermined. Germline V CDR1 and CDR2: MNHEY, SVGAGI. The length of the CDR3 is 11 residues.

V and J are TRBV2 and TRBJ2-3; TRBD2 matches 12 bases. J lost 0 bases, V lost 9 bases, and 7 bases had no gene match. Germline lookup yields CDR1 SNHLY and CDR2 FYNNEI. CDR3 length: 16 residues. CDR3 DNA: TGTGCCAGTATTCGGACTAGCGGGATTAGCACAGATACGCAGTATTTT. Amino acids: CASIRTSGISTDTQYF.

The chain has TRBV5-1 and TRBJ1-1; the D is unclear. Deletions cut 2 bases from V and 3 bases from J, with 11 bases between. This CDR3 has 14 amino acids. Germline lookup yields CDR1 SGHRS and CDR2 YFSETQ. The CDR3 sequence: CASSLSILYTEAFF. CDR3 in DNA: TGCGCCAGCAGCTTAAGTATCTTGTACACTGAAGCTTTCTTT. The full variable domain, its missing parts supplied by reference TRBV5-1 and TRBJ1-1, is KAGVTQTPRYLIKTRGQQVTLSCSPISGHRSVSWYQQTPGQGLQFLFEYFSETQRNKGNFPGRFSGRQFSNSRSEMNVSTLELGDSALYLCASSLSILYTEAFFGQGTRLTVV.

The CDR3 is CASLLGAGIDTQYF. The CDR3 DNA follows: TGTGCCAGCCTGCTGGGAGCGGGCATAGATACGCAGTATTTT. The chain uses TRBV6-6 and TRBJ2-3; possibly TRBD2 for D (6 bases). V was trimmed by 8 bases and J by 5 bases, leaving 17 bases between them. Germline-derived CDR1 and CDR2 are MNHNY and SVGAGI (reference sequence). This CDR3 region has 14 residues.

This clonotype was detected ten times or more. This chain links TRBV7-8 with TRBJ1-5, with no clear D. Per germline, CDR1 SGHVS and CDR2 FQNEAQ. Trimming cost V 6 bases and J 7 bases, with 31 bases left between them. The CDR3 runs 19 residues. The CDR3 sequence is CASRETGGEGRGPKQPQHF. The CDR3 coding sequence is TGTGCCAGCAGGGAAACCGGCGGAGAGGGCCGGGGTCCAAAACAGCCCCAGCATTTT. Full variable domain (outside the CDR3, taken from reference TRBV7-8 and TRBJ1-5): GAGVSQSPRYKVAKRGQDVALRCDPISGHVSLFWYQQALGQGPEFLTYFQNEAQLDKSGLPSDRFFAERPEGSVSTLKIQRTQQEDSAVYLCASRETGGEGRGPKQPQHFGDGTRLSIL.

The rearrangement joins TRBV7-8 to TRBJ2-7; D remains ambiguous. The CDR3 is 14 residues long. Germline V gene sequence: CDR1 SGHVS, CDR2 FQNEAQ. V gave up 5 bases and J gave up 3 bases, with 14 bases separating them. The CDR3 loop is CASSPRQSGYEQYV. Here the CDR3 DNA reads TGTGCCAGCAGCCCTCGACAATCAGGCTACGAGCAGTACGTC.

This clonotype was seen more than once but under ten times. The V call is TRBV4-2, the J call TRBJ2-5; no clear D. The germline V gene encodes CDR1 LGHNA and CDR2 YNFKEQ. V was cut by 2 bases and J by 2 bases, with 12 bases left in between. CDR3 length equals 15 residues. CDR3 amino acids: CASSQLSNRQETQYF. Here the CDR3 DNA reads TGTGCCAGCAGCCAACTTTCCAACAGACAAGAGACCCAGTACTTC.

V gene TRBV7-9 combines with J gene TRBJ2-7, with D hard to call. The CDR3 totals 17 residues. Germline CDR1 is SEHNR and CDR2 is FQNEAQ (reference sequence). V lost 7 bases and J 0 bases, leaving 22 bases between the germline ends. The CDR3, as DNA: TGTGCCAGCACCCCCCGGCTTGGACGACTCAGCTCCTACGAGCAGTACTTC. It is translated as CASTPRLGRLSSYEQYF.

V gene TRBV6-6 combines with J gene TRBJ1-5; D is undetermined. Germline V CDR1 and CDR2: MNHNY, SVGAGI (reference sequence). V dropped 5 bases and J dropped 6 bases, with 14 bases sitting between them. The CDR3 is 14 amino acids. The CDR3, as DNA: TGTGCCAGCAGTCCCGGGCCCTACGGTCAGCCCCAGCATTTT. Its protein product is CASSPGPYGQPQHF.

This clonotype was recorded at least ten times. The chain couples TRBV7-2 to TRBJ2-6; no clear D. CDR3 length: 14 amino acids. V was shortened by 4 bases and J by 11 bases, with 15 bases between the two germline ends. Looked up from germline, CDR1 is SGHTA and CDR2 is FQGNSA. Here the CDR3 reads CASSSSLDGDVLTF. The CDR3 DNA reads as TGTGCCAGCAGCTCCTCGCTCGATGGGGACGTCCTGACTTTC.